These T cell receptor beta chains were read from a single sample in a study of CD8+CD57+ T cells in acquired aplastic anemia. TCRdb independently ran MiXCR on the reads; one entry per CDR3 protein. The sample shows 150,000 to 180,000 distinct CDR3 sequences, approximately 52% of them seen only once. Sequencing was done on a sample of sorted CD4+, CD8+, or CD8+CD57+ T cells (not recorded which) from PBMCs. The origin of the receptors is a human donor with aplastic anemia. The CDR3 runs from the conserved cysteine through the conserved F or W. The D gene is left open where the match is weak. Clone sizes are given selectively: once, few, many, or a class where the clone is expanded.

clone size: .
D gene: .
J gene: TRBJ1-6
V gene: TRBV7-6
CDR3 DNA: TGTGCCAGCAGCTTAGAGCTTAATTCACCCCTCCACTTT
CDR3 protein: CASSLELNSPLHF

clone size: .
D gene: .
J gene: TRBJ2-7
V gene: TRBV11-2
CDR3 DNA: TGTGCCAGCAGCTTAGGGTGGGCAGACTACGAGCAGTACTTC
CDR3 protein: CASSLGWADYEQYF

clone size: .
D gene: .
J gene: TRBJ1-5
V gene: TRBV11-1
CDR3 DNA: TGTGCCAGCAGCCGCAGCTGGCAGGCGGTTTGGCCCCAGCATTTT
CDR3 protein: CASSRSWQAVWPQHF

clone size: .
D gene: .
J gene: TRBJ1-2
V gene: TRBV2
CDR3 DNA: TGTGCCAGCAGGAACGTGTTCTCTAACTATGGCTACACCTTC
CDR3 protein: CASRNVFSNYGYTF

clone size: .
D gene: .
J gene: TRBJ1-1
V gene: TRBV24-1
CDR3 DNA: TGTGCCACCAGTGATTTATCCGCGGGGACTGAAGCTTTCTTT
CDR3 protein: CATSDLSAGTEAFF

clone size: .
D gene: .
J gene: TRBJ2-7
V gene: TRBV7-8
CDR3 DNA: TGTGCCAGCAGCTTAGGACTGGGTAACGAGCAGTACTTC
CDR3 protein: CASSLGLGNEQYF

clone size: many
D gene: .
J gene: TRBJ2-7
V gene: TRBV12-3/TRBV12-4
CDR3 DNA: TGTGCCAGCAGTTTAGACAACTCCTACGAGCAGTACTTC
CDR3 protein: CASSLDNSYEQYF

clone size: .
D gene: TRBD2
J gene: TRBJ2-1
V gene: TRBV10-3
CDR3 DNA: TGTGCCATCAGGCCGGGACTAACCACGGCGGAGCAGTTCTTC
CDR3 protein: CAIRPGLTTAEQFF

clone size: many
D gene: .
J gene: TRBJ2-3
V gene: TRBV9
CDR3 DNA: TGTGCCAGCAGCGTAGTTGGGGTTGGGAGCACAGATACGCAGTATTTT
CDR3 protein: CASSVVGVGSTDTQYF

clone size: .
D gene: TRBD2
J gene: TRBJ2-5
V gene: TRBV2
CDR3 DNA: TGTGCCAGCAGTGAAGGAGCGGGAGGGCCGAAGGAGACCCAGTACTTC
CDR3 protein: CASSEGAGGPKETQYF

clone size: .
D gene: .
J gene: TRBJ2-5
V gene: TRBV5-4
CDR3 DNA: TGTGCCAGCAGTTCCGGGGACACCAGCTACGGGGAGACCCAGTACTTC
CDR3 protein: CASSSGDTSYGETQYF

clone size: once
D gene: .
J gene: TRBJ1-5
V gene: TRBV7-9
CDR3 DNA: TGTGCCAGCAGCTTGCAGATCAATCAGCCCCAGCATTTT
CDR3 protein: CASSLQINQPQHF

clone size: .
D gene: .
J gene: TRBJ1-1
V gene: TRBV7-9
CDR3 DNA: TGTGCCATCCGTGGGGGGAACACTGAAGCTTTCTTT
CDR3 protein: CAIRGGNTEAFF

clone size: .
D gene: .
J gene: TRBJ1-3
V gene: TRBV10-3
CDR3 DNA: TGTGCCATCAGGCGGCAGGGTATACCTGGAAACACCGTATATTTT
CDR3 protein: CAIRRQGIPGNTVYF

clone size: .
D gene: .
J gene: TRBJ2-3
V gene: TRBV6-1
CDR3 DNA: TGTGCCAGCAGACCCCAAACAGGGGAGGCTAGCACAGATACGCAGTATTTT
CDR3 protein: CASRPQTGEASTDTQYF

clone size: .
D gene: .
J gene: TRBJ1-2
V gene: TRBV7-2
CDR3 DNA: TGTGCCAGCAGCTTAGTGGGGGGCGACTATGGCTACACCTTC
CDR3 protein: CASSLVGGDYGYTF

clone size: many
D gene: .
J gene: TRBJ2-5
V gene: TRBV7-6
CDR3 DNA: TGTGCCAGCAGCTTAGAAGGGGCTCGAGTGACCCAGTACTTC
CDR3 protein: CASSLEGARVTQYF

clone size: .
D gene: TRBD2
J gene: TRBJ2-7
V gene: TRBV2
CDR3 DNA: TGTGCCAGCCGACTAGCGGGGCAACAGAGGCAGTACTTC
CDR3 protein: CASRLAGQQRQYF

clone size: few
D gene: .
J gene: TRBJ1-5
V gene: TRBV6-5
CDR3 DNA: TGTGCCAGCAGTTACTCACGGTCGGGGCCCCAGCATTTT
CDR3 protein: CASSYSRSGPQHF

clone size: .
D gene: .
J gene: TRBJ2-3
V gene: TRBV6-5
CDR3 DNA: TGTGCCAGCAGTTACTTACAGGCGACGGGTACGCAGTATTTT
CDR3 protein: CASSYLQATGTQYF

clone size: many
D gene: TRBD1
J gene: TRBJ1-5
V gene: TRBV19
CDR3 DNA: TGTGCCAGTAGTATCGGACAGGTCAATCAGCCCCAGCATTTT
CDR3 protein: CASSIGQVNQPQHF

clone size: .
D gene: .
J gene: TRBJ2-1
V gene: TRBV15
CDR3 DNA: TGTGCCACCAGCCCACGAACGGGGTACAATGAGCAGTTCTTC
CDR3 protein: CATSPRTGYNEQFF

clone size: .
D gene: .
J gene: TRBJ2-3
V gene: TRBV29-1
CDR3 DNA: TGCAGCGTTTATTTGCGTCGCACAGATACGCAGTATTTT
CDR3 protein: CSVYLRRTDTQYF

clone size: .
D gene: .
J gene: TRBJ2-2
V gene: TRBV19
CDR3 DNA: TGTGCCAGTAGTATAAGGCCAGGGGACACCGGGGAGCTGTTTTTT
CDR3 protein: CASSIRPGDTGELFF

clone size: .
D gene: .
J gene: TRBJ2-7
V gene: TRBV6-9
CDR3 DNA: TGTGCCAGCAGTTATTCCGGGGGACTTTACGAGCAGTACTTC
CDR3 protein: CASSYSGGLYEQYF

clone size: .
D gene: .
J gene: TRBJ1-3
V gene: TRBV5-6
CDR3 DNA: TGTGCCAGCAGCTTGGGGCTAAAGGAAAACACCATATATTTT
CDR3 protein: CASSLGLKENTIYF

clone size: .
D gene: .
J gene: TRBJ1-1
V gene: TRBV5-1
CDR3 DNA: TGCGCCAGCAGCAATACAGGGAACACTGAAGCTTTCTTT
CDR3 protein: CASSNTGNTEAFF

clone size: .
D gene: .
J gene: TRBJ2-7
V gene: TRBV5-1
CDR3 DNA: TGCGCCAGCAGCTCTGGGGTCGAGCAGTACTTC
CDR3 protein: CASSSGVEQYF

clone size: many
D gene: .
J gene: TRBJ1-4
V gene: TRBV13
CDR3 DNA: TGTGCCAGCAGTACCTCATGGGGCAATGAAAAACTGTTTTTT
CDR3 protein: CASSTSWGNEKLFF

clone size: .
D gene: TRBD1
J gene: TRBJ1-6
V gene: TRBV27
CDR3 DNA: TGTGCCAGCAGTTTAGACGCGCCGGGACAGGGTCCGATAACCCTCCACTTT
CDR3 protein: CASSLDAPGQGPITLHF

clone size: .
D gene: TRBD1
J gene: TRBJ2-7
V gene: TRBV10-3
CDR3 DNA: TGTGCCATCAGGGGGGGGACAGGGTTATACGAGCAGTACTTC
CDR3 protein: CAIRGGTGLYEQYF

clone size: many
D gene: .
J gene: TRBJ2-1
V gene: TRBV4-1
CDR3 DNA: TGCGCCAGCAGCCAAGACAAATACAATGAGCAGTTCTTC
CDR3 protein: CASSQDKYNEQFF

clone size: .
D gene: .
J gene: TRBJ1-1
V gene: TRBV6-1
CDR3 DNA: TGTGCCAGCAGTCCTACAAATTATGGGAACACTGAAGCTTTCTTT
CDR3 protein: CASSPTNYGNTEAFF

clone size: .
D gene: .
J gene: TRBJ2-5
V gene: TRBV5-1
CDR3 DNA: TGCGCCAGCAGCTTGGACAGGACCGGGGAGACCCAGTACTTC
CDR3 protein: CASSLDRTGETQYF

clone size: few
D gene: .
J gene: TRBJ1-2
V gene: TRBV10-3
CDR3 DNA: TGTGCCATCAGCTCAGGGGTTGGCTACACCTTC
CDR3 protein: CAISSGVGYTF

clone size: .
D gene: TRBD2
J gene: TRBJ2-1
V gene: TRBV20-1
CDR3 DNA: TGCAGTGCTAGTAATGTCGTGGGGACTAACTTACGCTACAATGAGCAGTTCTTC
CDR3 protein: CSASNVVGTNLRYNEQFF